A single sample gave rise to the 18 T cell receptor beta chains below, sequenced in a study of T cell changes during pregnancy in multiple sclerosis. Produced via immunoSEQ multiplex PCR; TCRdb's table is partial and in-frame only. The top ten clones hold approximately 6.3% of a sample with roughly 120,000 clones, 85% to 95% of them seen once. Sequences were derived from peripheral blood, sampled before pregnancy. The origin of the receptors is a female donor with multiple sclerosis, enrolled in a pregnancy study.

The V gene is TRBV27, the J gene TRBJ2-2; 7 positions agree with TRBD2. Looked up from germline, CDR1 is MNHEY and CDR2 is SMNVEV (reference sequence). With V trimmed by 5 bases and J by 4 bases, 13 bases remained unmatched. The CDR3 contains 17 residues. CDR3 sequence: CASSLWGGEESTGELFF. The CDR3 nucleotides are TGTGCCAGCAGTCTTTGGGGAGGGGAAGAGAGCACCGGGGAGCTGTTTTTT.

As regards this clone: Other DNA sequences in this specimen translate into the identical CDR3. CDR3: CASSLPSGSYEQYF. The CDR3 nucleotides read TGCGCCAGCAGCTTGCCTAGCGGCTCCTACGAGCAGTACTTC. This sequence joins TRBV5-1 and TRBJ2-7, with 7 bases identical to TRBD2. V gave up 1 base and J gave up 0 bases; unmatched junction bases: 1. In germline, CDR1 is SGHRS, CDR2 YFSETQ. This CDR3 region has 14 residues.

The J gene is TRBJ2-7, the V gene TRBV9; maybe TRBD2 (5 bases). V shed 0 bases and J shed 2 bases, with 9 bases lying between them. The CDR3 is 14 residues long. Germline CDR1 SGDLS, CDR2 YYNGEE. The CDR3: CASSVAGETYEQYF. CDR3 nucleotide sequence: TGTGCCAGCAGCGTAGCCGGGGAAACCTACGAGCAGTACTTC.

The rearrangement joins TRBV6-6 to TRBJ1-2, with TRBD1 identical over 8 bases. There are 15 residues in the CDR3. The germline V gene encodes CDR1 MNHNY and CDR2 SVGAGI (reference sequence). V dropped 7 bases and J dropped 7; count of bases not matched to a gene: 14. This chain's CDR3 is CASNQNRDRIGGYTF. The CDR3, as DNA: TGTGCCAGCAACCAAAATCGGGACAGGATAGGTGGCTACACCTTC.

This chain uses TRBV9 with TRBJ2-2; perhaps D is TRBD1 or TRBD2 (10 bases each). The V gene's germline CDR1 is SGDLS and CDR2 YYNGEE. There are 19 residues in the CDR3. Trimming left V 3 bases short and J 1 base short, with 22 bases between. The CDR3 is CASSGGQGRTSGNTGELFF. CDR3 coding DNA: TGTGCCAGCAGCGGGGGACAGGGGAGGACTAGCGGGAACACCGGGGAGCTGTTTTTT.

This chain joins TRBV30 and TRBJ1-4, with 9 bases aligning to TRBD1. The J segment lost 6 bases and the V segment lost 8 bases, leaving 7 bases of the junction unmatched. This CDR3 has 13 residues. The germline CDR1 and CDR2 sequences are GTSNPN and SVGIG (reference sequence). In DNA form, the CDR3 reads TGTGCCGGTCAAACAGGGGGCGATGAAAAACTGTTTTTT. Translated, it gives CAGQTGGDEKLFF.

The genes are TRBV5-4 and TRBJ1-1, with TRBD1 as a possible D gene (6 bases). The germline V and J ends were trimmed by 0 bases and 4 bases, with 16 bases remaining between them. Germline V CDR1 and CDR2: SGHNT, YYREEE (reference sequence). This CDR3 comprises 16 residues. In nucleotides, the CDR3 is TGTGCCAGCAGCTTGGCCGGGGGGGCGCGTATCACTGAAGCTTTCTTT. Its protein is CASSLAGGARITEAFF.

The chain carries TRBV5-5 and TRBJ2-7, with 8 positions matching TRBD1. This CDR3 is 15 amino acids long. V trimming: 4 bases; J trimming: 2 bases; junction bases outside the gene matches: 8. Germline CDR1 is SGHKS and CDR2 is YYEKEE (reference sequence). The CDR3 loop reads CASSHSTGVTYEQYF. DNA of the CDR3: TGTGCCAGCAGCCACTCGACAGGGGTAACCTACGAGCAGTACTTC.

Here the CDR3 DNA reads TGTGCCAGCAGCTTATTGGGGGGGTCGGGTGGCTACACCTTC. Translated, it gives CASSLLGGSGGYTF. The genes are TRBV7-2 and TRBJ1-2; D may be TRBD1 (5 bases). V dropped 2 bases and J dropped 7 bases, with 14 bases sitting between them. Germline CDR1 SGHTA, CDR2 FQGNSA. This CDR3 has 14 amino acids.

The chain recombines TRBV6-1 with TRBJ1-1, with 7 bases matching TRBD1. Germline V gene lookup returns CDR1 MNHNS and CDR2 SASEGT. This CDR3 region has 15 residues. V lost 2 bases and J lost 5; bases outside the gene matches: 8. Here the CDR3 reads CASSERETGFTEAFF. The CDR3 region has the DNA TGTGCCAGCAGTGAACGCGAGACAGGGTTTACTGAAGCTTTCTTT.

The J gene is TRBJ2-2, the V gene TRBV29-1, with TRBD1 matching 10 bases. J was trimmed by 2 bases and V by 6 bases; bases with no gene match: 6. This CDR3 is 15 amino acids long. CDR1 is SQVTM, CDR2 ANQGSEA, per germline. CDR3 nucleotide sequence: TGCAGCGTACCTAGGGACAGGGGAAACACCGGGGAGCTGTTTTTT. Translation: CSVPRDRGNTGELFF.

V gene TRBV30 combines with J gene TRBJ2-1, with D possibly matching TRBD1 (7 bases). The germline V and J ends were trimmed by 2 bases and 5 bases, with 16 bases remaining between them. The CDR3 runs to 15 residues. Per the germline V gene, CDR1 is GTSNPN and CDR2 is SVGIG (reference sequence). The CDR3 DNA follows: TGTGCCTGGAGTAAGACAGGGAGGATCCACAATGAGCAGTTCTTC. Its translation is CAWSKTGRIHNEQFF.

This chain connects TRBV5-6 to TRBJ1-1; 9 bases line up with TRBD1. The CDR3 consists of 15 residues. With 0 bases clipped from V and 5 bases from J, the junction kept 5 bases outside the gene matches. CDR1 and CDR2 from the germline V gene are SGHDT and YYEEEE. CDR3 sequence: CASSLDRGHGTEAFF. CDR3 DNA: TGTGCCAGCAGCTTGGACAGGGGGCACGGAACTGAAGCTTTCTTT.

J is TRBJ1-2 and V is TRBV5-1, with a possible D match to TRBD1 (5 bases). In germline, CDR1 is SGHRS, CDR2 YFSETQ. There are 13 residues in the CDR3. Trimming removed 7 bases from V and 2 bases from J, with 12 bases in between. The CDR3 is CASSREANYGYTF. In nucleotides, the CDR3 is TGCGCCAGCTCCAGGGAGGCAAACTATGGCTACACCTTC.

CDR3 region: CASSDDRSYGYTF. Written as DNA, the CDR3 is TGTGCCAGCAGTGACGACAGAAGCTATGGCTACACCTTC. The chain combines TRBV6-4 with TRBJ1-2, with D possibly matching TRBD1 (5 bases). The V gene lost 2 bases and the J gene lost 4 bases, with 8 bases spanning the gap. CDR1 is MRHNA and CDR2 is SNTAGT in the germline V gene. The CDR3 is made up of 13 amino acids.

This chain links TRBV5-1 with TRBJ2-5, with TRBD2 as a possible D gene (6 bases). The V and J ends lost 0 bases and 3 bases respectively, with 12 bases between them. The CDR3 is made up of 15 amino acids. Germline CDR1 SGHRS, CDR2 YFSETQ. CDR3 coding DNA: TGCGCCAGCAGCTTGGATGGACTAAGAGAAGAGACCCAGTACTTC. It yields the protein CASSLDGLREETQYF. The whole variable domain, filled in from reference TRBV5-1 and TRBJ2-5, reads KAGVTQTPRYLIKTRGQQVTLSCSPISGHRSVSWYQQTPGQGLQFLFEYFSETQRNKGNFPGRFSGRQFSNSRSEMNVSTLELGDSALYLCASSLDGLREETQYFGPGTRLLVL.

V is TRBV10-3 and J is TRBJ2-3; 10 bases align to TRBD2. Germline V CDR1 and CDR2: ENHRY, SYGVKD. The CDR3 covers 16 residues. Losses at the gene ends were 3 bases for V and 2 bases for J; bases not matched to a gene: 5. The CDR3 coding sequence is TGTGCCATCAGTGAAGTACTAGCGGGGACCACAGATACGCAGTATTTT. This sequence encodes CAISEVLAGTTDTQYF.

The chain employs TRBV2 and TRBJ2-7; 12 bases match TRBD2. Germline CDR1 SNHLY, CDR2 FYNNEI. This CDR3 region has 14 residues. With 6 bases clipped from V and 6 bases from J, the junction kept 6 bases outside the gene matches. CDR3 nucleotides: TGTGCCAGCAGGGGACTAGCGGGTCCCCTCGAGCAGTACTTC. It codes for CASRGLAGPLEQYF.